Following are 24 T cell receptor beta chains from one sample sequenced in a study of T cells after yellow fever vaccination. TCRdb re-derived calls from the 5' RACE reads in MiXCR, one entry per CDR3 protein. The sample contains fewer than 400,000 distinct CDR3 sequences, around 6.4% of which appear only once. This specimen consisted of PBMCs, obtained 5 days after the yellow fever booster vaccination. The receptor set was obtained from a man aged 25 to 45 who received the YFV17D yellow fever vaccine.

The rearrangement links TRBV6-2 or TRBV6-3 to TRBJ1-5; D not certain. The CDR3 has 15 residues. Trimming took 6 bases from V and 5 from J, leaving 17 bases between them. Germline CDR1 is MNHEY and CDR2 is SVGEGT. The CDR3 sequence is CASRNAVSGDQPQHF. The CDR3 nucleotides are TGTGCCAGCAGAAATGCCGTGTCTGGTGATCAGCCCCAGCATTTT.

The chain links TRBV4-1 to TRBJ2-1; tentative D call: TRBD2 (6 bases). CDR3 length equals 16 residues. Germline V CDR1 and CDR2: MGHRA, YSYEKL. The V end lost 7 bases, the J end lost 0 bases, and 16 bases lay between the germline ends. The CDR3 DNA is TGCGCCAGCACTCTAGCGAGCCCGAGCTCCTACAATGAGCAGTTCTTC. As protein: CASTLASPSSYNEQFF.

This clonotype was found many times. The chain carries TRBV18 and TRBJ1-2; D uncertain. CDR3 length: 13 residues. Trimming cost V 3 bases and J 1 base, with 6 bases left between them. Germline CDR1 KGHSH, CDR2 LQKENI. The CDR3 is CASSPQDNYGYTF. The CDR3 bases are TGTGCCAGCTCACCTCAGGATAACTATGGCTACACCTTC. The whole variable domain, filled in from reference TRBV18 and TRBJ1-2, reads NAGVMQNPRHLVRRRGQEARLRCSPMKGHSHVYWYRQLPEEGLKFMVYLQKENIIDESGMPKERFSAEFPKEGPSILRIQQVVRGDSAAYFCASSPQDNYGYTFGSGTRLTVV.

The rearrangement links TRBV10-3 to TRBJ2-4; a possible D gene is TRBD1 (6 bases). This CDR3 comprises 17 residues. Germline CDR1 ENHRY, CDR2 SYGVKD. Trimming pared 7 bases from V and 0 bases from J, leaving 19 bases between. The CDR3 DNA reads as TGTGCCATCACCCGGGGAGAGGACAGACTAGCCAAAAACATTCAGTACTTC. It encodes CAITRGEDRLAKNIQYF.

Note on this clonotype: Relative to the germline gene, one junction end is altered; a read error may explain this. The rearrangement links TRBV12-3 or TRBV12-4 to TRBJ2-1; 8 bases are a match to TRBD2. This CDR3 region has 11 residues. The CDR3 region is CASSFGTRLLF. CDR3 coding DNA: TGTGCCAGCAGTTTTGGGACTAGACTGCTCTTC.

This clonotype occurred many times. The CDR3 nucleotides are TGTGCCAGCAGCCCTGGGACTAGCGGGAGGAGGACAAACATTCAGTACTTC. Translated, it gives CASSPGTSGRRTNIQYF. This rearrangement joins TRBV7-2 to TRBJ2-4, with 15 positions matching TRBD2. Germline CDR1 SGHTA, CDR2 FQGNSA. V lost 5 bases and J lost 6; bases outside the gene matches: 8. CDR3 size: 17 residues. Together with reference TRBV7-2 and TRBJ2-4, the CDR3 gives the full variable domain: GAGVSQSPSNKVTEKGKDVELRCDPISGHTALYWYRQSLGQGLEFLIYFQGNSAPDKSGLPSDRFSAERTGGSVSTLTIQRTQQEDSAVYLCASSPGTSGRRTNIQYFGAGTRLSVL.

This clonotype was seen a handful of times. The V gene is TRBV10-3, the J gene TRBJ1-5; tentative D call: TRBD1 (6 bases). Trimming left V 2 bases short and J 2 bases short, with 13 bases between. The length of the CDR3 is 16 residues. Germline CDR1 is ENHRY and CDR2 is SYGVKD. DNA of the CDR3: TGTGCCATCAGTGAGGCCAGGGGTTGGGGCAATCAGCCCCAGCATTTT. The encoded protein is CAISEARGWGNQPQHF.

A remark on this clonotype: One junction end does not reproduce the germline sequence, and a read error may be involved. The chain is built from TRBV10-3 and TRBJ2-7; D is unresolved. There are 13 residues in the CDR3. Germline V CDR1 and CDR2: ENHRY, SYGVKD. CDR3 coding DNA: TGTGCCATCAGGAACTTTAGCTCCCACGAGCAGTACTTC. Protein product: CAIRNFSSHEQYF.

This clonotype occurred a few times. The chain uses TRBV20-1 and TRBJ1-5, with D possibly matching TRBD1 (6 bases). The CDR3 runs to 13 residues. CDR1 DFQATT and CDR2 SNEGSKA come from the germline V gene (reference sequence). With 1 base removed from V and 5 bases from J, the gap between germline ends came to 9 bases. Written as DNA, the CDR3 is TGCAGTGCTAGAGGAGAGGGGGATCAGCCCCAGCATTTT. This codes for CSARGEGDQPQHF.

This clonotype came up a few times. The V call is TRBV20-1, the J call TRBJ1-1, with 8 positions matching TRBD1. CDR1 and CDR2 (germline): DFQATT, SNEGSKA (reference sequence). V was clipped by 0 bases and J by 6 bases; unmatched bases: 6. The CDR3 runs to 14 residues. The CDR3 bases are TGCAGTGCTAGAGATCCAGGGGGCGCCTCTGAAGCTTTCTTT. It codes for CSARDPGGASEAFF.

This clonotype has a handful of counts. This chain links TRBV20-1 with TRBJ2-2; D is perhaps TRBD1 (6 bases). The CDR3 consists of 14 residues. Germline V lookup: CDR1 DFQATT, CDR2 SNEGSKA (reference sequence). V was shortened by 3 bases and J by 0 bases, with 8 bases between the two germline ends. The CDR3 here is CSARGQANTGELFF. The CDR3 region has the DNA TGCAGTGCTAGGGGACAAGCGAACACCGGGGAGCTGTTTTTT.

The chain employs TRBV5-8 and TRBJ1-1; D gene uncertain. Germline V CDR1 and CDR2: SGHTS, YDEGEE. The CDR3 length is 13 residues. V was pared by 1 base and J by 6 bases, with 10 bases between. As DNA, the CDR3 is TGTGCCAGCAGCTTGTTAGGGTTGGCTGAAGCTTTCTTT. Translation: CASSLLGLAEAFF.

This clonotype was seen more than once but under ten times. The CDR3 DNA sequence: TGTGCCAGCAGCTTATTTTCCATGGGGGAAGGGGAGCTGTTTTTT. Its protein is CASSLFSMGEGELFF. The V and J genes are TRBV7-2 and TRBJ2-2; perhaps D is TRBD1 or TRBD2 (5 bases each). This CDR3 is 15 amino acids long. Trimming took 2 bases from V and 8 from J, leaving 15 bases between them. The germline gives CDR1 SGHTA, CDR2 FQGNSA.

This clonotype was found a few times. CDR3 loop: CATSEKLFF. DNA for the CDR3: TGTGCCACCAGCGAAAAACTGTTTTTT. The chain uses TRBV15 and TRBJ1-4; D not certain. Trimming shortened V by 5 bases and J by 8 bases, and 0 bases separated the two germline ends. Germline V gene sequence: CDR1 LNHNV, CDR2 YYDKDF (reference sequence). The CDR3 spans 9 residues.

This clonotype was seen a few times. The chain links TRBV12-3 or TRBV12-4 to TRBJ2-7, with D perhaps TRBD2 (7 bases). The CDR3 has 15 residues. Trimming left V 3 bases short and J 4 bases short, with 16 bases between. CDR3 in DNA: TGTGCCAGCAGTTTGGGGGCGGGGGCTGGGTACGAGCAGTACTTC. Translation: CASSLGAGAGYEQYF.

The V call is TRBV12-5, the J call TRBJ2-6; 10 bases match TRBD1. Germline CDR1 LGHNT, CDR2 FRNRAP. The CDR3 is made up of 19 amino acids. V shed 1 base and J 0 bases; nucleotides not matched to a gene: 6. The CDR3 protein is CASGLGTGGPISGANVLTF. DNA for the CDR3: TGTGCTAGTGGTTTGGGGACAGGGGGACCGATCTCTGGGGCCAACGTCCTGACTTTC.

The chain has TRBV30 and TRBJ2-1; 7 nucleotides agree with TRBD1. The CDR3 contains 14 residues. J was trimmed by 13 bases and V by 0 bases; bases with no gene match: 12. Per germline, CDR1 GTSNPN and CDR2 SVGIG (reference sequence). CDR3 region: CAWSVQSSGTAQFF. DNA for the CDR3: TGTGCCTGGAGTGTACAGTCATCAGGGACAGCCCAGTTCTTC.

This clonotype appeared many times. The CDR3 DNA sequence: TGTGCCAGCAGTTTAACCACACCTACCACCGGGGAGCTGTTTTTT. Translated: CASSLTTPTTGELFF. The J gene is TRBJ2-2, the V gene TRBV12-3 or TRBV12-4; D call uncertain. The CDR3 loop spans 15 amino acids. Trimming stripped 2 bases from V and 4 bases from J, with 11 bases between.

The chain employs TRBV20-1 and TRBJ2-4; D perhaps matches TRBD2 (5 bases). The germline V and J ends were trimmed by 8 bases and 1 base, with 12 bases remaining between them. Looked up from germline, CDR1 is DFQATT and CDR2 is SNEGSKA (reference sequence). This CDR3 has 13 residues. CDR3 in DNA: TGCAGTTCCGAGGGTACGGCCAAAAACATTCAGTACTTC. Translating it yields CSSEGTAKNIQYF.

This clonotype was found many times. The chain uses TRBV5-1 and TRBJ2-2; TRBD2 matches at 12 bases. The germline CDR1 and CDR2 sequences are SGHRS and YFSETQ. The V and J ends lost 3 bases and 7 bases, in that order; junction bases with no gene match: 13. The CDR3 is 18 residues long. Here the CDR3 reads CASSWQQASGRAGGELFF. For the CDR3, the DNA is TGCGCCAGCAGCTGGCAGCAGGCTAGCGGGAGGGCCGGCGGGGAGCTGTTTTTT. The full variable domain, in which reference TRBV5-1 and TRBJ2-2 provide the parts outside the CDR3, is KAGVTQTPRYLIKTRGQQVTLSCSPISGHRSVSWYQQTPGQGLQFLFEYFSETQRNKGNFPGRFSGRQFSNSRSEMNVSTLELGDSALYLCASSWQQASGRAGGELFFGEGSRLTVL.

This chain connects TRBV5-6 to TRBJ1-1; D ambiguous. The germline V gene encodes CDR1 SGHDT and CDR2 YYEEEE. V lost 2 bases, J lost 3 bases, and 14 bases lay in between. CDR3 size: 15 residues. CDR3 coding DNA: TGTGCCAGCAGCTTATACGGAACCGGGCACACTGAAGCTTTCTTT. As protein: CASSLYGTGHTEAFF.

The CDR3 bases are TGCGCCAGCACCGGGGGGACTAGCGGAAACAATGAGCAGTTCTTC. Its translation: CASTGGTSGNNEQFF. The chain carries TRBV10-2 and TRBJ2-1; 11 bases fit TRBD2. The CDR3 runs 15 residues. The J segment lost 5 bases and the V segment lost 7 bases, leaving 7 bases of the junction unmatched. The germline gives CDR1 WSHSY, CDR2 SAAADI.

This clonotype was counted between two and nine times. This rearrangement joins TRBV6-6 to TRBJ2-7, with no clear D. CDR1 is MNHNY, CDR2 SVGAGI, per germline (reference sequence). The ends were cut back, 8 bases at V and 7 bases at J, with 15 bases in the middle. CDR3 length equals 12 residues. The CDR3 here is CASQLPGWEQYF. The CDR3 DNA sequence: TGTGCCAGCCAGTTACCTGGGTGGGAGCAGTACTTC.

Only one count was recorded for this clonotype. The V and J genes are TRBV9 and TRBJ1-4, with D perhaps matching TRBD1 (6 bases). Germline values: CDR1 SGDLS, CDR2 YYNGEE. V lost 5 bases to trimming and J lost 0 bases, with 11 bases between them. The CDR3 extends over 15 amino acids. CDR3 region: CASSAQGATNEKLFF. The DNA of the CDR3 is TGTGCCAGCAGTGCACAGGGAGCAACTAATGAAAAACTGTTTTTT. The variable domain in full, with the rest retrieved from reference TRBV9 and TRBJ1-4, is DSGVTQTPKHLITATGQRVTLRCSPRSGDLSVYWYQQSLDQGLQFLIQYYNGEERAKGNILERFSAQQFPDLHSELNLSSLELGDSALYFCASSAQGATNEKLFFGSGTQLSVL.